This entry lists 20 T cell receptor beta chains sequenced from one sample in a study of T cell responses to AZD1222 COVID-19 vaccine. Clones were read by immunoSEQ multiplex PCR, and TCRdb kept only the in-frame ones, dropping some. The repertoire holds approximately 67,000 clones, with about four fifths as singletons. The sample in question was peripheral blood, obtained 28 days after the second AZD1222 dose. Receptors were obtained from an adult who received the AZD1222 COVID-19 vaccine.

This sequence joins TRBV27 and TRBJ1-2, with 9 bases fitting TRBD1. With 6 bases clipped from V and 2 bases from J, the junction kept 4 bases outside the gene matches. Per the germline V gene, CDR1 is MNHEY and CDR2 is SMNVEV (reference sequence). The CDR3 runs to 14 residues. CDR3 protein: CASSLQGANYGYTF. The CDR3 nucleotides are TGTGCCAGCAGCTTACAGGGGGCAAACTATGGCTACACCTTC.

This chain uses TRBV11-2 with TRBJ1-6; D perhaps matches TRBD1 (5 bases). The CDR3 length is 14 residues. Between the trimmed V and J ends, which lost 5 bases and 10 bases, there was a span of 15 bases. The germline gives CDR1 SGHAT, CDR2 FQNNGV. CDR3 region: CASSLGWGESPLHF. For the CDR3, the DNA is TGTGCCAGCAGCCTCGGATGGGGGGAGTCACCCCTCCACTTT.

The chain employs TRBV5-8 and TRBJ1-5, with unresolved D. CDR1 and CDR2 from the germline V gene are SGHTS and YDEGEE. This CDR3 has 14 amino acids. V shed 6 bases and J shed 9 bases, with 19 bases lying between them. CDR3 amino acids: CASKGDTSRRPQHF. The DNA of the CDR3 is TGTGCCAGCAAGGGAGACACGTCCAGACGGCCCCAGCATTTT.

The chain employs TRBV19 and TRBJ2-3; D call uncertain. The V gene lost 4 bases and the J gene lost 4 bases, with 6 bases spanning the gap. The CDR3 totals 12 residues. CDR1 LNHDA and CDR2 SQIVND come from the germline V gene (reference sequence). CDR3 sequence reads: CASSTVPDTQYF. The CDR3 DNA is TGTGCCAGTAGTACAGTTCCAGATACGCAGTATTTT.

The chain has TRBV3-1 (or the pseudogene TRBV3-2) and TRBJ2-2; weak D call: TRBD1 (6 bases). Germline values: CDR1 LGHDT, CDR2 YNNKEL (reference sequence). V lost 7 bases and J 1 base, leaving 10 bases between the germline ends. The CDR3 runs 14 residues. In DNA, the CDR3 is TGTGCCAGCAAAAAGGGACAGAACACCGGGGAGCTGTTTTTT. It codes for CASKKGQNTGELFF.

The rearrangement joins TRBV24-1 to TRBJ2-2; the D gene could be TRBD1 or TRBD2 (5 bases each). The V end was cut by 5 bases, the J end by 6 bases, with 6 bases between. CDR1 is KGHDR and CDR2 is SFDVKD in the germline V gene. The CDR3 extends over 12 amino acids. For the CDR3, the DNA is TGTGCCACCAGTGGGGACCCCGGGGAGCTGTTTTTT. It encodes CATSGDPGELFF.

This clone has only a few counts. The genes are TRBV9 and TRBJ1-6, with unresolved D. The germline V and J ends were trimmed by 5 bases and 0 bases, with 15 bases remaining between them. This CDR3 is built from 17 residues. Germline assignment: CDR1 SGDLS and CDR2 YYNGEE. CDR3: CASSRSWQSSYNSPLHF. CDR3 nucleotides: TGTGCCAGCAGTCGTAGCTGGCAGAGCTCCTATAATTCACCCCTCCACTTT. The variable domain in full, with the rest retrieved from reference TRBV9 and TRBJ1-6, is DSGVTQTPKHLITATGQRVTLRCSPRSGDLSVYWYQQSLDQGLQFLIQYYNGEERAKGNILERFSAQQFPDLHSELNLSSLELGDSALYFCASSRSWQSSYNSPLHFGNGTRLTVT.

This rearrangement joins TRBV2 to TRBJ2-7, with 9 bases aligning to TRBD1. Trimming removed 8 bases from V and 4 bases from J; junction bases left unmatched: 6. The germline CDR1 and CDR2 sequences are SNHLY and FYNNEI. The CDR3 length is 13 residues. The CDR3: CASRRDRAYEQYF. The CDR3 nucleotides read TGTGCCAGCCGCCGGGACAGGGCTTACGAGCAGTACTTC.

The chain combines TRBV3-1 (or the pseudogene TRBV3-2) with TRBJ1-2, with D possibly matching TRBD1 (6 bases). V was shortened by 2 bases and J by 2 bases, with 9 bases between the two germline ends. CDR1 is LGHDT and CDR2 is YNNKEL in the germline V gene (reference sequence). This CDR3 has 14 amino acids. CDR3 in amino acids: CASSQQTGNYGYTF. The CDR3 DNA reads TGTGCCAGCAGCCAACAGACAGGAAACTATGGCTACACCTTC.

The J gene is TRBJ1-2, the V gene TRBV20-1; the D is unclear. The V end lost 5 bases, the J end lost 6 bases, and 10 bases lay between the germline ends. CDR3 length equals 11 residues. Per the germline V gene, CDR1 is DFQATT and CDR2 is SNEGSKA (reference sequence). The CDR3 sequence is CSAPRWDGYTF. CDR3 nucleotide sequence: TGCAGTGCTCCCCGGTGGGATGGCTACACCTTC.

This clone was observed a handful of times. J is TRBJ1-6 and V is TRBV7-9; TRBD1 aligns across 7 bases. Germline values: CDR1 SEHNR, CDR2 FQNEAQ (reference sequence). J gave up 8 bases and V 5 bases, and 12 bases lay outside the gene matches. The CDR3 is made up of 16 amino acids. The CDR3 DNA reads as TGTGCCAGCAGCCTTACCTTCAGGGGGACGGATTCACCCCTCCACTTT. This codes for CASSLTFRGTDSPLHF.

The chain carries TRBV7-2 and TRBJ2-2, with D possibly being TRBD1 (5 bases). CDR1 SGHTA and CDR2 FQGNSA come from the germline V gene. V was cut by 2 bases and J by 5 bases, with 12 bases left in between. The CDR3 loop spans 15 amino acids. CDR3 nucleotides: TGTGCCAGCAGCTTATTAGGGGTGCGAACCGGGGAGCTGTTTTTT. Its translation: CASSLLGVRTGELFF.

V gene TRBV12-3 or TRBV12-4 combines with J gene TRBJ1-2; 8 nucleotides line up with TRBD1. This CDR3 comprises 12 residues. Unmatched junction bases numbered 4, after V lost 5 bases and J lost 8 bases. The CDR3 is CASSLQGGGYTF. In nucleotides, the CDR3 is TGTGCCAGCAGTCTACAGGGGGGAGGCTACACCTTC.

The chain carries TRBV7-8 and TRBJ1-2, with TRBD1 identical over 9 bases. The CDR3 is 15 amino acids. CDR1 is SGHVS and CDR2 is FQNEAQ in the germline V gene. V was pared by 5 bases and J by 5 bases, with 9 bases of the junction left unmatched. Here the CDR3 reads CASSRLQGAGYGYTF. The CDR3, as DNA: TGTGCCAGCAGCCGGCTACAGGGGGCGGGATATGGCTACACCTTC.

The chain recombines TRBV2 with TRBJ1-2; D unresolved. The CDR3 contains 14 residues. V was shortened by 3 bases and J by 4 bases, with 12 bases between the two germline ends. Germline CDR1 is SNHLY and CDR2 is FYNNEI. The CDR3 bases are TGTGCCAGCAGTGATTTGAGGGTTCGCTATGGCTACACCTTC. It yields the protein CASSDLRVRYGYTF.

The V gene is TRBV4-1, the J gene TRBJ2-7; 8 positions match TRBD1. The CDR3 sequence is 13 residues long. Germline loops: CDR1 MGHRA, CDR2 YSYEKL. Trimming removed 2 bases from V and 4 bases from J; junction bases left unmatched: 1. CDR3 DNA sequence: TGCGCCAGCAGCCAAAGACAGGGGTACGAGCAGTACTTC. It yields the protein CASSQRQGYEQYF.

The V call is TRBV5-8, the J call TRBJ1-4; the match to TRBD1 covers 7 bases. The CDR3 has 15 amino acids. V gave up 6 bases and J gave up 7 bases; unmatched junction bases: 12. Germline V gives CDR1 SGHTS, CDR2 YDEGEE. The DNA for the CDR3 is TGTGCCAGCAAGGGCCAAGGGGGCGCCGGTGAAAAACTGTTTTTT. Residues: CASKGQGGAGEKLFF.

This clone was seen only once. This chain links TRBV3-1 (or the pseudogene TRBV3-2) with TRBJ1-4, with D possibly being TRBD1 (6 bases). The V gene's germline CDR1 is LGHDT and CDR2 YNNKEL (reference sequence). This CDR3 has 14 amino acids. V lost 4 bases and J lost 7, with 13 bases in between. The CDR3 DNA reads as TGTGCCAGCAGCCCATGGGGAGGGGGTGAAAAACTGTTTTTT. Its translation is CASSPWGGGEKLFF.

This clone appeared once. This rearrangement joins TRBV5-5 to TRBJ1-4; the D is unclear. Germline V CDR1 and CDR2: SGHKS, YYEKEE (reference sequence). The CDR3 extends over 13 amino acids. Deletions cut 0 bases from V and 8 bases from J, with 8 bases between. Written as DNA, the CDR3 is TGTGCCAGCAGCTTGGACAGCGGGGAAAAACTGTTTTTT. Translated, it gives CASSLDSGEKLFF.

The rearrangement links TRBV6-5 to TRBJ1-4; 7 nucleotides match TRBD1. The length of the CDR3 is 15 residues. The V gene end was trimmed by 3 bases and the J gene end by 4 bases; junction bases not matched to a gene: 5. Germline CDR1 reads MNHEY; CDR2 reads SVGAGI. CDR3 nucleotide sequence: TGTGCCAGCAGTTATCAGACAGGGATTAATGAAAAACTGTTTTTT. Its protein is CASSYQTGINEKLFF.